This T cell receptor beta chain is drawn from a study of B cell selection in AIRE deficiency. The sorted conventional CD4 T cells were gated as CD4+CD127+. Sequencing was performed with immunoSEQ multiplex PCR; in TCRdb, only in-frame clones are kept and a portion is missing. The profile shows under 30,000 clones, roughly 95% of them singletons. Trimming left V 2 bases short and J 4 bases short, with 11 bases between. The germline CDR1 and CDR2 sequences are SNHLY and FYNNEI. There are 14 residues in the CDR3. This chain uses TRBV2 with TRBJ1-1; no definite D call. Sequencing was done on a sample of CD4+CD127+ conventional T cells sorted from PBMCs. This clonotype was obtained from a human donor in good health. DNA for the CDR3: TGTGCCAGCAGTGAATCCCGTCGGCGCACTGAAGCTTTCTTT. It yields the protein CASSESRRRTEAFF.